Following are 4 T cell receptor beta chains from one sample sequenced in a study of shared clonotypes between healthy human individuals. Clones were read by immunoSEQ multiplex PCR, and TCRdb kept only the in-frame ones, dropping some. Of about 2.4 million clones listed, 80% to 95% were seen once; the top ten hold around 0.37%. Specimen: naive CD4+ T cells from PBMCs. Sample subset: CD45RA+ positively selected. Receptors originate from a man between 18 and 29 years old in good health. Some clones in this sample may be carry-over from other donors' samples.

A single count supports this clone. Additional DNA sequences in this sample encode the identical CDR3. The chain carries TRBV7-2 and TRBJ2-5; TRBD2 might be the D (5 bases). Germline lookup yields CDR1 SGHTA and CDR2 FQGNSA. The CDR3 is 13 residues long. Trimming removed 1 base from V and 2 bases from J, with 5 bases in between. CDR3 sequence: CASSLERQETQYF. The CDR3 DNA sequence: TGTGCCAGCAGCTTAGAGCGGCAAGAGACCCAGTACTTC.

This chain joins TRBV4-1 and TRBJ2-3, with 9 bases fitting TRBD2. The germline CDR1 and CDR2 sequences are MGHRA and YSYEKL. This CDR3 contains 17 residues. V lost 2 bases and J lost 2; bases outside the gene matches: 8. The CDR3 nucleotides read TGCGCCAGCAGCCAATACCCCGGGACTAGCAACACAGATACGCAGTATTTT. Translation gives CASSQYPGTSNTDTQYF.

The CDR3 reads CASSIRDRVIRETQYF. The CDR3 DNA follows: TGTGCCAGCAGCATCCGGGACAGGGTAATCCGGGAGACCCAGTACTTC. The genes are TRBV6-4 and TRBJ2-5; 9 bases agree with TRBD1. The CDR3 spans 16 residues. The V gene's germline CDR1 is MRHNA and CDR2 SNTAGT. The trim removed 6 bases at V and 5 bases at J, leaving 13 bases unmatched.

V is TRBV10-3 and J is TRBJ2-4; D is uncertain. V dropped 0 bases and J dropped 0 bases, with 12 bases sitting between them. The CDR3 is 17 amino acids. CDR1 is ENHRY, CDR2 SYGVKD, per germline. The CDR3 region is CAISESGGGVAKNIQYF. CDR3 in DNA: TGTGCCATCAGTGAGTCGGGCGGTGGGGTAGCCAAAAACATTCAGTACTTC.